The clone carrying this T cell receptor beta chain occurred many times. TCRdb processed the reads anew with MiXCR; each CDR3 protein has one entry. The table lists roughly 4,000 distinct CDR3 sequences, about 11% of them singletons. With 5 bases clipped from V and 10 bases from J, the junction kept 8 bases outside the gene matches. Germline V gene lookup returns CDR1 LNHNV and CDR2 YYDKDF (reference sequence). The CDR3 extends over 13 amino acids. V gene TRBV15 combines with J gene TRBJ2-4, with TRBD1 matching over 7 bases. The material sequenced was CD4+ T cells from synovial fluid. The receptor comes from a human donor with rheumatoid arthritis. The DNA for the CDR3 is TGTGCCACCAGCTCCAGGGGGATTGGGATTCAGTACTTC. Residues: CATSSRGIGIQYF.